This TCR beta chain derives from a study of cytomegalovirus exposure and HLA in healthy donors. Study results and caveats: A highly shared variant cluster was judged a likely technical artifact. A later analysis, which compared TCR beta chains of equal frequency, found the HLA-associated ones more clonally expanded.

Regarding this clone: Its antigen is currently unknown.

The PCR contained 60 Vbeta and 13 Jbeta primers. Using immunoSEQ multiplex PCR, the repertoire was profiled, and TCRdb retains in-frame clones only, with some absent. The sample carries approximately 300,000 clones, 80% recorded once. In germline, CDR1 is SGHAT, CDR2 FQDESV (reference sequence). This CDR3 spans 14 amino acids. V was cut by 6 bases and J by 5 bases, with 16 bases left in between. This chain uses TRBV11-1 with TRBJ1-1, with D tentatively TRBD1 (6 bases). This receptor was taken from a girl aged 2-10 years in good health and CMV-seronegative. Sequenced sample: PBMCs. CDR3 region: CASSFRFRGTEAFF. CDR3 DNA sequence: TGTGCCAGCAGTTTTCGATTCAGGGGAACTGAAGCTTTCTTT.